This T cell receptor (beta chain) was retrieved from a study of Graves' ophthalmopathy and Graves' hyperthyroidism (dated by TCRdb to the late 2010s). With regard to the full study: Peripheral blood was collected at initial diagnosis, before any treatment. In total, 135 blood samples were TCR-sequenced: 40 to 45 ophthalmopathy, approximately 80 hyperthyroidism and some 17 hyperthyroidism-to-ophthalmopathy patients. A discovery set of about a hundred patients (more than 40 ophthalmopathy, 57 stable hyperthyroidism) was enrolled to explore V-J signatures distinguishing ophthalmopathy from hyperthyroidism. For independent validation, a separate cohort was made up of 18 hyperthyroidism patients plus 17 patients who later progressed from hyperthyroidism to ophthalmopathy. The study used signatures of the TCR beta repertoire to tell Graves' ophthalmopathy apart from Graves' hyperthyroidism and to predict which patients would progress to ophthalmopathy. T-cell repertoires of thyroid tissue and blood were compared in 5 or 6 hyperthyroidism patients. Following sample collection, hyperthyroidism patients were given methimazole at a starting dose of 30 mg daily, and ophthalmopathy patients were given high-dose intravenous methylprednisolone. Study-wide conclusions, independent of this receptor: Among expanded thyroid clonotypes with frequency above 0.001, most also showed up in blood, which suggests that blood repertoires may reflect the thyroid immune response. In validation, the model predicted ophthalmopathy progression with 70.59% sensitivity and around 72% specificity; roughly eleven predicted patients were CT-confirmed with GO in a median of approximately 6.5 months. Sample size was not predetermined statistically, and investigators were not blinded to group allocation. In cross-validation, the 13-signature model distinguished ophthalmopathy from stable hyperthyroidism with 87.88% sensitivity and 81.08% specificity, while in the test set the corresponding values were about 80% and 75%.

For repertoire sequencing, the TCR beta CDR3 regions were amplified from RNA transcripts. The first round of RT-PCR was done with HTBI primers and the Qiagen OneStep RT-PCR kit, and was followed by a second round of multiplex PCR, then size selection and purification. Libraries were sequenced paired-end with 100 bp reads on an Illumina HiSeq2000. The authors' analysis ran thus. SOAPnuke was used to process the reads, removing any read that contained adapters or uncalled bases, had a mean Phred below 15, or lacked an exact match to the constant primer or identifier. High-quality paired reads were merged with COPE v1.2.5. Clonotypes were defined as unique nucleotide sequences and were aligned to IMGT TRB V, D and J references using MiTCR v1.1. Only V-J combinations with frequency above 0.0001 were analysed, covering 98% to 99.2% of repertoires. For each V-J combination, a TCR clonal expansion and chaos score was defined as F50 clonal expansion divided by the chaos observed in the TCRdist matrix. Welch's t-statistics and random forest were used to reduce the features to some 13 V-J combinations, which were then used as input to a naive Bayes classifier. The similarity between thyroid and blood repertoires was quantified using the Morisita-Horn index. The raw public data were reprocessed by TCRdb itself: fastp quality trimming at Q25, MiXCR clonotype calling, in-frame beta chains only. Duplicate CDR3 protein sequences are folded into a single record with the most common DNA and genes. The authors' filters were not applied to this entry. For this sample there are a few hundred thousand distinct CDR3 sequences; about 18% appear just once. The biggest ten clones account for around 2.4% of the sample.

This clonotype was seen repeatedly, ten times or more. Its antigen is still unknown. No base-level quality is on record; no much larger clone is a single base apart. Trimming leaves V shorter by 2 bases and J shorter by 1 base, with the junction holding 1 base beyond the gene matches. CDR1 and CDR2 are drawn from the germline V gene: MNHNS, SASEGT. From the cysteine through the phenylalanine, the CDR3 covers 15 amino acids. Only the CDR3 portion is preserved as DNA: 45 bases, with reading frame beginning at the first base. Hyperthyroidism was defined as stable when no progression to ophthalmopathy occurred within 18 months of follow-up. Hyperthyroidism patients were newly diagnosed, with disease duration under 2 months, and aged 18 to 65 years. Anyone with other autoimmune diseases, uncontrolled infections, pregnancy or lactation was excluded from the study. Clinical symptoms, serum thyroxine, TRAb, thyroid ultrasound and orbital computed tomography formed the basis of the diagnosis. PBMCs were isolated from approximately 10 ml of fresh peripheral blood by Ficoll-Paque density gradient centrifugation. Trizol reagent was used to extract the total RNA, and its quality was then checked on an Agilent 2100 Bioanalyzer.

This clonotype was sampled from an adult woman with stable Graves' hyperthyroidism. This chain joins TRBV6-1 to TRBJ2-5; TRBD2 matches 10 bases in the middle. The sequenced sample was peripheral blood. The CDR3 region has the sequence CASSERTSGQETQYF. At the DNA level, the sequence is TGTGCCAGCAGTGAACGGACTAGCGGCCAAGAGACCCAGTACTTC.